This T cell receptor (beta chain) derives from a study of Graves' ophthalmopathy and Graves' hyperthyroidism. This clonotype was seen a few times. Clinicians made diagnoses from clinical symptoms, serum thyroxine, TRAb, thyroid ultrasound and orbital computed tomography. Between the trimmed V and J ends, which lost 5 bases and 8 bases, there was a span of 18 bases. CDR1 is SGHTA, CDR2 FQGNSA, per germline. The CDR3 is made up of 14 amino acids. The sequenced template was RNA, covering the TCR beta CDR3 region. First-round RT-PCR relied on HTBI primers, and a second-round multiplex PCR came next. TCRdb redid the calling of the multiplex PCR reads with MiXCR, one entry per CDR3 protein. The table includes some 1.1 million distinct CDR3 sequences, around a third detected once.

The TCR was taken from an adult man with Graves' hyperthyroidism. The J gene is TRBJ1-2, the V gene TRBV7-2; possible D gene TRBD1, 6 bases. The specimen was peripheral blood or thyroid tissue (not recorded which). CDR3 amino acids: CASSPRGEAGGYTF. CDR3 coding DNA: TGTGCCAGCAGCCCTAGGGGGGAAGCGGGCGGCTACACCTTC. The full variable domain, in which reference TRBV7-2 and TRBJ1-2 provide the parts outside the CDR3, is GAGVSQSPSNKVTEKGKDVELRCDPISGHTALYWYRQSLGQGLEFLIYFQGNSAPDKSGLPSDRFSAERTGGSVSTLTIQRTQQEDSAVYLCASSPRGEAGGYTFGSGTRLTVV.